Listed below are T cell receptor beta chains from one sample, sequenced in a study of T cell responses to AZD1222 COVID-19 vaccine. Sequencing was performed with immunoSEQ multiplex PCR; in TCRdb, only in-frame clones are kept and a portion is missing. The data contain around 150,000 clones, roughly 90% of them singletons. The sample was peripheral blood, taken on day 0 of AZD1222 vaccination. These receptors were taken from an adult in good health. CDR3s include the opening cysteine and the closing phenylalanine or tryptophan. A D gene is named only where the DNA matches it firmly. The listing skips clone size in some rows; elsewhere it reads once, few, many or a size class.

TRBJ1-5 | . | . | TRBV28 | TGTGCCAGCAGTTTAGCGCAGCCCCAGCATTTT | CASSLAQPQHF
TRBJ1-6 | . | . | TRBV7-8 | TGTGCCAGCAGCCCTAGATCGTATAATTCACCCCTCCACTTT | CASSPRSYNSPLHF
TRBJ1-1 | . | TRBD1 | TRBV6-5 | TGCGTACAGGGGGACACTGAAGCTTTCTTT | CVQGDTEAFF
TRBJ2-3 | . | TRBD2 | TRBV11-2 | TGTGCCAGCAGCTCGCCGACTAGCGGGGGATCAGATACGCAGTATTTT | CASSSPTSGGSDTQYF
TRBJ1-5 | . | . | TRBV6-6 | TGTGCCAGCAGTTACCCCCTTAATAGCAATCAGCCCCAGCATTTT | CASSYPLNSNQPQHF
TRBJ1-5 | . | . | TRBV6-6 | TGTGCCACCCAACTAATAGATCAGCCCCAGCATTTT | CATQLIDQPQHF
TRBJ2-3 | . | . | TRBV6-5 | TGTGCCAGCAGTACTGGACAGTCTTTCACAGATACGCAGTATTTT | CASSTGQSFTDTQYF
TRBJ1-4 | . | TRBD1 | TRBV28 | TGTGCCAGCAGCACCCCCGTACAGGGGGCGCGGGAAAAACTGTTTTTT | CASSTPVQGAREKLFF
TRBJ1-5 | . | . | TRBV19 | TGTGCCAGTAGCGGGCCGGGGGACGGCTATCAGCCCCAGCATTTT | CASSGPGDGYQPQHF
TRBJ2-1 | . | TRBD1 | TRBV2 | TGTGCCAGCGCGGGACAGGCCAATGAGCAGTTCTTC | CASAGQANEQFF
TRBJ2-7 | few | . | TRBV6-5 | TGTGCCAGCAGAGGGACGGGCGTCAGCTCCTACGAGCAGTACTTC | CASRGTGVSSYEQYF
TRBJ2-7 | . | . | TRBV3-1/TRBV3-2 | TGTGCCAGCAGCTCCGCCCCGAGCTCCTACGAGCAGTACTTC | CASSSAPSSYEQYF
TRBJ1-2 | . | . | TRBV4-2 | TGTGCCAGCAGCCCCCCCGGTACCTATGGCTACACCTTC | CASSPPGTYGYTF
TRBJ1-2 | . | TRBD1 | TRBV15 | TGTGCCACCAGCAAAGCCCCGGGACAGCGAGCCTTC | CATSKAPGQRAF
TRBJ1-1 | . | . | TRBV30 | TGTGCCTGGAGTCTCTTCGGGGAAGCTTTCTTT | CAWSLFGEAFF
TRBJ1-6 | . | . | TRBV30 | TGTGCCTGGACGAGGATCGGGGAGCTCTATTCACCCCTCCACTTT | CAWTRIGELYSPLHF